This T cell receptor beta chain was recovered during a study of cytomegalovirus exposure and HLA in healthy donors. The records do not include a CMV serostatus for this donor. Overall study findings and caveats: The study designated about 160 TCR beta chains cytomegalovirus-associated.

CDR1 and CDR2 (germline): GTSNPN, SVGIG (reference sequence). The CDR3 covers 15 residues. V lost 0 bases, J lost 2 bases, and 13 bases lay in between. PCR involved 60 Vbeta and 13 Jbeta primers. The method was immunoSEQ multiplex PCR; TCRdb's version includes in-frame clones alone and lacks a portion of them. This table holds 200,000 to 250,000 clones, approximately 81% found once. On this clone itself: The antigen remains unidentified.

The TCR comes from a human donor in good health. The sequenced sample was PBMCs. This sequence joins TRBV30 and TRBJ2-5, with D possibly TRBD1 on 6 matching bases. CDR3 in amino acids: CAWSVLRTAQETQYF. CDR3 bases: TGTGCCTGGAGTGTACTAAGGACAGCTCAAGAGACCCAGTACTTC.